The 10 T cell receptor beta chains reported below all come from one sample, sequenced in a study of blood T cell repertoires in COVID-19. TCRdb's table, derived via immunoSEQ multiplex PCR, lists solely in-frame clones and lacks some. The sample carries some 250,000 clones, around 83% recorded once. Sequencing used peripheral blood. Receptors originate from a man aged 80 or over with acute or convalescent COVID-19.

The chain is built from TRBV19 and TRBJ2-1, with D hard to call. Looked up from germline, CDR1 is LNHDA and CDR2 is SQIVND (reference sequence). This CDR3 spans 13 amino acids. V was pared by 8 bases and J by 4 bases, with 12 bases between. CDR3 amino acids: CASSYEPYNEQFF. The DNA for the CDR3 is TGTGCCAGTTCCTATGAGCCTTACAATGAGCAGTTCTTC.

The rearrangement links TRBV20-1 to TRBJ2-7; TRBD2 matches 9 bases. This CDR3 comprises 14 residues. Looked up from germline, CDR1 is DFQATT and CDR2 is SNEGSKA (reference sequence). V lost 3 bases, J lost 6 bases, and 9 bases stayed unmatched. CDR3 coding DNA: TGCAGTGCTAGTAAGGTAGCGGGAGTCGGCGAGCAGTACTTC. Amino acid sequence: CSASKVAGVGEQYF.

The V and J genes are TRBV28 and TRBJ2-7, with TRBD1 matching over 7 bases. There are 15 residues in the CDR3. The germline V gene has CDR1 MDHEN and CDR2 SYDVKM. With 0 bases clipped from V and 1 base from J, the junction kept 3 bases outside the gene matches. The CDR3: CASSLWGDSSYEQYF. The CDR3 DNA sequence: TGTGCCAGCAGTTTATGGGGGGACAGTTCCTACGAGCAGTACTTC.

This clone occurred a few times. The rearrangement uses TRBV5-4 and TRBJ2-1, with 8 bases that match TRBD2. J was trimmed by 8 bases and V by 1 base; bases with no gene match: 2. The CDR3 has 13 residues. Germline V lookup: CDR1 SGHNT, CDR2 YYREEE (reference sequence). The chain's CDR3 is CASSLPGGDEQFF. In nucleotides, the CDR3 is TGTGCCAGCAGCTTGCCGGGGGGGGATGAGCAGTTCTTC.

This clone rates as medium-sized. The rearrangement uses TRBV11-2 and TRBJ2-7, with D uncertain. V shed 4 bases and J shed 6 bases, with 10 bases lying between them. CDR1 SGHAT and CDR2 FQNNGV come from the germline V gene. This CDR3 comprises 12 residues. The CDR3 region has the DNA TGTGCCAGCAGCTCCTACCGTTCCGAGCAGTACTTC. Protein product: CASSSYRSEQYF.

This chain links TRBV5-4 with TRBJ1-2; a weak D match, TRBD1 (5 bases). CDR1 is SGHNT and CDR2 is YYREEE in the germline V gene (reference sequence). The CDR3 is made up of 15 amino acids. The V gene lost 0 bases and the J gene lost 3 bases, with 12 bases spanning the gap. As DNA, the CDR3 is TGTGCCAGCAGCTTGGTGGCAGGGCCGGACTATGGCTACACCTTC. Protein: CASSLVAGPDYGYTF.

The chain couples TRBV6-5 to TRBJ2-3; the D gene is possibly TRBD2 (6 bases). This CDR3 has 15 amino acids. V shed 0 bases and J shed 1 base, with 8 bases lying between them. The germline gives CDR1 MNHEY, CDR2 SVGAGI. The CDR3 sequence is CASSYSGLGTDTQYF. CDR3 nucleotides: TGTGCCAGCAGTTACTCGGGACTGGGCACAGATACGCAGTATTTT.

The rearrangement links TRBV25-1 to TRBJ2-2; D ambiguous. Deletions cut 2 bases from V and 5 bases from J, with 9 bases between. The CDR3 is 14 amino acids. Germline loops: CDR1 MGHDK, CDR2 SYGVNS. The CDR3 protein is CASSEMLATGELFF. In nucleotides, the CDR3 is TGTGCCAGCAGTGAAATGCTGGCTACCGGGGAGCTGTTTTTT.

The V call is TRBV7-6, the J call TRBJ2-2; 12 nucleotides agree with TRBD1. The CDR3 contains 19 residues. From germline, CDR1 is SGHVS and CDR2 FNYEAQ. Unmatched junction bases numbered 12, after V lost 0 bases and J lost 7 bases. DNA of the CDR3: TGTGCCAGCAGCTTAGCGGGATCTCGGGACAGGGGGCTTCACGGGGAGCTGTTTTTT. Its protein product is CASSLAGSRDRGLHGELFF.

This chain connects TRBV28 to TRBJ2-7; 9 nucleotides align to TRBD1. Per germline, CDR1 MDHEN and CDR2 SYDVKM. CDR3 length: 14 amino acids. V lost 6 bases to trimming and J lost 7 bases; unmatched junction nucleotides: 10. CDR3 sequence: CASSGTGYRKEQYF. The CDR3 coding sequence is TGTGCCAGCAGCGGGACAGGGTATCGGAAAGAGCAGTACTTC.